A selection of T cell receptor beta chains follows, all from one sample in a study of blood T cell repertoires in COVID-19. Clones were read by immunoSEQ multiplex PCR, and TCRdb kept only the in-frame ones, dropping some. The table has 250,000 to 300,000 clones, 85% seen once. The sequenced sample was peripheral blood. Receptor source: a middle-aged man with active or convalescent COVID-19. The CDR3 runs from the conserved cysteine through the conserved F or W. Each record gives: clone size, J gene, D gene, V gene, CDR3 DNA, CDR3 protein. A D gene is named only where the DNA matches it firmly. Some rows mark clone size as missing; the rest say once, few, many or name a class of expanded clone.

>.|TRBJ2-5|.|TRBV7-9
TGTGCCAGCGGCAATAGCGGAGCCCAAGAGACCCAGTACTTC
CASGNSGAQETQYF
>.|TRBJ1-2|.|TRBV27
TGTGCCAGCAGTTTATCACGGGGAGCCAACTATGGCTACACCTTC
CASSLSRGANYGYTF
>few|TRBJ2-7|.|TRBV28
TGTGCCAGCAGTCACCCACAAAGGGGGTCCGAGCAGTACTTC
CASSHPQRGSEQYF
>once|TRBJ2-3|TRBD2|TRBV5-1
TGCGCCAGCAGCTTACCCCTAGCGGATAACACAGATACGCAGTATTTT
CASSLPLADNTDTQYF
>few|TRBJ2-2|TRBD2|TRBV6-1
TGTGCCAGCAGTGCGGGACTAGCGGTCACCGGGGAGCTGTTTTTT
CASSAGLAVTGELFF
>.|TRBJ1-4|.|TRBV6-6
TGTGCCAGCAGCCCTACAGCACAAAATGAAAAACTGTTTTTT
CASSPTAQNEKLFF
>.|TRBJ2-2|TRBD1|TRBV11-3
TGTGCCAGCAGCCCGAAGGGGGGACAGGCCCCAGGGACCGGGGAGCTGTTTTTT
CASSPKGGQAPGTGELFF
>few|TRBJ2-7|TRBD1|TRBV5-1
TGCGCCAGCAGCTTTACTGACAGGGGGCGACTAGACGAGCAGTACTTC
CASSFTDRGRLDEQYF
>.|TRBJ2-5|.|TRBV19
TGTGCCAGTAGTCATTCGTGGGGGCGAGTGTCAGAGACCCAGTACTTC
CASSHSWGRVSETQYF
>once|TRBJ2-7|.|TRBV3-1/TRBV3-2
TGTGCCAGCAGCAACCGGTATGAGCAGTACTTC
CASSNRYEQYF
>once|TRBJ2-7|.|TRBV3-1/TRBV3-2
TGTGCCAGCAGGGCAGGGTCTGGGGAGCAGTACTTC
CASRAGSGEQYF
>.|TRBJ1-3|.|TRBV11-2
TGTGCCAGCAGCGAGGGATACACCATATATTTT
CASSEGYTIYF
>.|TRBJ2-1|.|TRBV11-2
TGTGCCAGCAGCTTAGCGGGAGCAGAATCCTACAATGAGCAGTTCTTC
CASSLAGAESYNEQFF
>.|TRBJ2-2|TRBD1|TRBV6-2/TRBV6-3
TGTGCCAGCAGCCGTGGACAGGGGAACACCGGGGAGCTGTTTTTT
CASSRGQGNTGELFF
>.|TRBJ1-2|TRBD1|TRBV30
TGTGCCTGGACTCCTCCCGACAGGGCTGGCTACACCTTC
CAWTPPDRAGYTF
>.|TRBJ2-1|.|TRBV12-3/TRBV12-4
TGTGCCAGCAGTTTCTCCTTAAACAATGAGCAGTTCTTC
CASSFSLNNEQFF
>.|TRBJ1-5|.|TRBV24-1
TGTGCCACCAGGCTACCTAATCAGCCCCAGCATTTT
CATRLPNQPQHF
>.|TRBJ2-5|.|TRBV30
TGTGCCTGGAGGCCCCTGGGACAACCCCAAGAGACCCAGTACTTC
CAWRPLGQPQETQYF
>.|TRBJ1-1|.|TRBV19
TGTGCCAGTAGTATAAAGGGGACGGCGGGGCCTGAAGCTTTCTTT
CASSIKGTAGPEAFF
>few|TRBJ1-5|TRBD1|TRBV19
TGTGCCAGTAGTATCTACAGGGGGAGCAATCAGCCCCAGCATTTT
CASSIYRGSNQPQHF
>.|TRBJ1-1|.|TRBV19
TGTGCCAGTAGTATACTAGGACGGGGAACTGAAGCTTTCTTT
CASSILGRGTEAFF
>.|TRBJ1-3|.|TRBV2
TGTGCCAGCAGTGACTGGGCCTCTGGAAACACCATATATTTT
CASSDWASGNTIYF
>few|TRBJ2-5|.|TRBV5-6
TGTGCCAGCAGACCAGGACAGAGGCAAGAGACCCAGTACTTC
CASRPGQRQETQYF
>.|TRBJ2-3|TRBD1|TRBV12-5
TGTGCTAGTGGTTTGGACCCGGGACAGCCGTACACAGATACGCAGTATTTT
CASGLDPGQPYTDTQYF
>.|TRBJ1-2|.|TRBV27
TGTGCCAGTAAAACCGGGGTCTCGGGCTATGGCTACACCTTC
CASKTGVSGYGYTF
>.|TRBJ1-2|TRBD1|TRBV9
TGTGCCAGCAGCCGGAGGGGACAGGGGGTTTATGGCTACACCTTC
CASSRRGQGVYGYTF
>.|TRBJ1-3|.|TRBV2
TGTGCCAGCAGTGAAAGCGGGTCCAACTCTGGAAACACCATATATTTT
CASSESGSNSGNTIYF
>.|TRBJ2-7|TRBD2|TRBV7-9
TGTGCCAGCAGCTTAGAGTCTAGCGGGAACTACGAGCAGTACTTC
CASSLESSGNYEQYF
>.|TRBJ1-6|TRBD1|TRBV9
TGTGCCAGCAGCGCCGACCCACAGGGGAGACATTCACCCCTCCACTTT
CASSADPQGRHSPLHF
>.|TRBJ2-5|.|TRBV4-2
TGTGCCAGCAGCCACGGGGGGCCGGGGGAGACCCAGTACTTC
CASSHGGPGETQYF
>.|TRBJ2-3|.|TRBV2
TGTGCCAGCAGGATAGACTATAGCACAGATACGCAGTATTTT
CASRIDYSTDTQYF
>.|TRBJ2-3|TRBD1|TRBV6-2/TRBV6-3
TGTGCCAGCAGCCAGGGGACAGGGGATACAGATACGCAGTATTTT
CASSQGTGDTDTQYF
>.|TRBJ1-5|TRBD1|TRBV18
TGTGCCAGCTCACCCTCGACAGGGAATAGCAATCAGCCCCAGCATTTT
CASSPSTGNSNQPQHF
>.|TRBJ2-7|TRBD2|TRBV28
TGTGCCAGCACCCGGAGAACGGGAGGGGCCTACGAGCAGTACTTC
CASTRRTGGAYEQYF
>.|TRBJ2-3|TRBD2|TRBV19
TGTGCCAGTAGTCTCCGTCAGACTAGCGGGAGGCGAGAGACCACAGATACGCAGTATTTT
CASSLRQTSGRRETTDTQYF
>.|TRBJ1-4|.|TRBV28
TGTGCCAGCCGTACGGGAGGGTTTGAGGAAAAACTGTTTTTT
CASRTGGFEEKLFF
>.|TRBJ1-1|TRBD1|TRBV4-1
TGCGCCAGCAGCCAATCAGGGACAGGGCGAACTGAAGCTTTCTTT
CASSQSGTGRTEAFF
>.|TRBJ2-7|.|TRBV4-2
TGTGCCAGCAGCCAAGGGAGCCGGGTCTACGAGCAGTACTTC
CASSQGSRVYEQYF
>.|TRBJ2-7|TRBD1|TRBV10-3
TGTGCCATCCGACGGGACAGCGAAACGAGGGAGCAGTACTTC
CAIRRDSETREQYF
>.|TRBJ2-1|.|TRBV5-4
TGTGCCAGCAGCTTTTTCGGCAGGGGCAATGAGCAGTTCTTC
CASSFFGRGNEQFF
>.|TRBJ2-5|.|TRBV18
TGTGCCAGCTCACCATCTCAGGGGGGAATGGAGACCCAGTACTTC
CASSPSQGGMETQYF
>once|TRBJ1-1|.|TRBV28
TGTGCCAGCAGCCGCGTGAACACTGAAGCTTTCTTT
CASSRVNTEAFF
>few|TRBJ2-3|.|TRBV27
TGTGCCAGCAGAGGACTCACCAACACAGATACGCAGTATTTT
CASRGLTNTDTQYF
>.|TRBJ2-2|.|TRBV10-3
TGTGCCATCAGTGTTTACGGGGGGGAGCTGTTTTTT
CAISVYGGELFF